The sample holds many counts of the clone carrying this TCR beta chain. Antigen specificity is unknown. TCR cDNA received a 3' ligated oligonucleotide that carried a UMI. RNA was extracted from 2 to 2.5 ml of whole blood of healthy adults. Unsorted total RNA, roughly 1 to 1,100 ng, was DNase treated before reverse transcription. This entry belongs to a study of naive and memory T cell subsets. The SP2 primer and nested alpha and beta constant region primers amplified ligated cDNA in four rounds. Reverse transcription of blood and skin TCR RNA was primed at alpha and beta constant regions. One entry per CDR3 protein results from TCRdb running MiXCR on the 5' RACE reads. This sample has some 60,000 distinct CDR3 sequences, with 8% found just once. Study-wide results and caveats: TCR transcript changes with activation or differentiation may affect this RNA method.

The CDR3 consists of 18 residues. V gene TRBV21-1 combines with J gene TRBJ2-6; the table's D call TRBD2 went unverified against the DNA. TRBV21-1 is listed as a pseudogene. This receptor was obtained from a female donor in good health. CDR3 loop: CASSKANEGISGANVLTF. For the CDR3, the DNA is TGTGCCAGCAGCAAAGCCAACGAGGGAATATCAGGGGCCAACGTCCTGACTTTC.